The 26 T cell receptor beta chains below were found in one sample sequenced in a study of shared clonotypes between healthy human individuals. The data were produced by immunoSEQ multiplex PCR, yet TCRdb's version contains in-frame clones alone and is incomplete. The sample has about 480,000 clones; approximately 85% are singletons. Material for sequencing was PBMCs. The origin of the receptors is a middle-aged woman in good health. Some clones in this sample may be carry-over from other donors' samples.

Notes on this clone: This specimen includes other DNA sequences encoding the same CDR3. This chain links TRBV4-2 with TRBJ2-3, with 7 nucleotides matching TRBD2. After removal of 0 bases from V and 0 bases from J, the junction contained 3 bases not matched to a gene. Germline V CDR1 and CDR2: LGHNA, YNFKEQ. The CDR3 length is 16 residues. Written as DNA, the CDR3 is TGTGCCAGCAGCCAAGAACCTAGCGGTAGCACAGATACGCAGTATTTT. It codes for CASSQEPSGSTDTQYF.

The chain combines TRBV5-1 with TRBJ1-1; D is perhaps TRBD1 (5 bases). The CDR3 runs 15 residues. V lost 3 bases to trimming and J lost 0 bases, with 12 bases between them. Germline V gene data show CDR1 as SGHRS and CDR2 as YFSETQ. Here the CDR3 reads CASSSGGGMNTEAFF. CDR3 sequence (DNA): TGCGCCAGCAGCTCGGGCGGGGGGATGAACACTGAAGCTTTCTTT.

This chain uses TRBV5-1 with TRBJ1-5; no clear D gene. The V end was cut by 0 bases, the J end by 6 bases, with 7 bases between. This CDR3 spans 13 amino acids. Germline V gene sequence: CDR1 SGHRS, CDR2 YFSETQ. CDR3 sequence: CASSLEAGQPQHF. The CDR3 DNA reads as TGCGCCAGCAGCTTGGAAGCTGGTCAGCCCCAGCATTTT.

This clone occurred many times. This rearrangement joins TRBV5-1 to TRBJ2-7; 9 bases agree with TRBD2. This CDR3 spans 16 amino acids. Trimming took 4 bases from V and 7 from J; bases not matched to a gene: 15. Germline V gene lookup returns CDR1 SGHRS and CDR2 YFSETQ. The CDR3 protein is CASSPLGVAGVEEQYF. The DNA for the CDR3 is TGCGCCAGCAGCCCCCTCGGGGTAGCGGGAGTGGAGGAGCAGTACTTC.

The J gene is TRBJ1-1, the V gene TRBV6-4; TRBD1 matches 10 bases. CDR1 and CDR2 from the germline V gene are MRHNA and SNTAGT. The CDR3 spans 15 residues. V gave up 4 bases and J gave up 2 bases; unmatched junction bases: 4. The chain's CDR3 is CASSGETGGNTEAFF. CDR3 DNA: TGTGCCAGCAGTGGGGAGACAGGGGGCAACACTGAAGCTTTCTTT.

This chain links TRBV28 with TRBJ2-7, with TRBD1 matching 10 bases. V lost 5 bases, J lost 5 bases, and 9 bases stayed unmatched. CDR1 MDHEN and CDR2 SYDVKM come from the germline V gene. The CDR3 contains 15 residues. The CDR3 nucleotides are TGTGCCAGCAGTACAAGACAGGGGGCGAGGGACGAGCAGTACTTC. As protein: CASSTRQGARDEQYF.

This chain connects TRBV19 to TRBJ1-3; 7 nucleotides agree with TRBD1. The trim removed 6 bases at V and 4 bases at J, leaving 3 bases unmatched. The CDR3 runs 13 residues. Germline V lookup: CDR1 LNHDA, CDR2 SQIVND (reference sequence). The CDR3 here is CASRTGAGNTIYF. The DNA for the CDR3 is TGTGCCAGTAGAACAGGGGCAGGAAACACCATATATTTT.

The rearrangement uses TRBV7-8 and TRBJ2-7, with D perhaps matching TRBD2 (6 bases). Trimming removed 2 bases from V and 5 bases from J, with 16 bases in between. CDR1 and CDR2 (germline): SGHVS, FQNEAQ. CDR3 length: 15 residues. CDR3 residues: CASSLSGGVAHEQYF. Here the CDR3 DNA reads TGTGCCAGCAGCTTATCGGGCGGGGTAGCACACGAGCAGTACTTC.

This sequence joins TRBV15 and TRBJ2-7; tentatively, D is TRBD2 (6 bases). The germline gives CDR1 LNHNV, CDR2 YYDKDF (reference sequence). The CDR3 spans 14 residues. V was pared by 5 bases and J by 3 bases, with 14 bases between. This CDR3 is CATSLRGRNYEQYF. The CDR3 DNA sequence: TGTGCCACCAGCCTTCGAGGGAGGAACTACGAGCAGTACTTC.

V usage is TRBV7-2 and J usage is TRBJ2-2; 7 bases are shared with TRBD2. V was pared by 10 bases and J by 10 bases, with 12 bases of the junction left unmatched. CDR1 is SGHTA and CDR2 is FQGNSA in the germline V gene. The CDR3 extends over 13 amino acids. The CDR3 reads CATTEVRGVELFF. DNA for the CDR3: TGTGCCACCACAGAGGTCCGGGGGGTGGAGCTGTTTTTT.

The chain carries TRBV7-9 and TRBJ2-1; 7 positions match TRBD1. Trimming removed 3 bases from V and 7 bases from J; junction bases left unmatched: 3. This CDR3 is built from 13 residues. The germline gives CDR1 SEHNR, CDR2 FQNEAQ (reference sequence). CDR3 DNA: TGTGCCAGCAGCTTGGGACAGATGAATGAGCAGTTCTTC. Translation: CASSLGQMNEQFF.

The count of this clone is one. V and J are TRBV10-3 and TRBJ2-1, with 8 bases that match TRBD2. The trim removed 6 bases at V and 6 bases at J, leaving 1 base unmatched. The CDR3 length is 12 residues. The germline V gene has CDR1 ENHRY and CDR2 SYGVKD. The CDR3 loop is CAIRAGGNEQFF. The CDR3 DNA follows: TGTGCCATCAGGGCGGGAGGCAATGAGCAGTTCTTC.

This sequence joins TRBV5-1 and TRBJ2-7, with 7 nucleotides matching TRBD2. The V gene's germline CDR1 is SGHRS and CDR2 YFSETQ. The CDR3 runs to 13 residues. V gave up 2 bases and J gave up 6 bases; unmatched junction bases: 5. CDR3 DNA sequence: TGCGCCAGCAGCTTTCGCGGGAGAGGCGAGCAGTACTTC. Protein product: CASSFRGRGEQYF.

V gene TRBV28 combines with J gene TRBJ1-5, with no clear D. V was cut by 1 base and J by 2 bases, with 9 bases left in between. The germline V gene has CDR1 MDHEN and CDR2 SYDVKM. The CDR3 has 15 residues. CDR3 nucleotide sequence: TGTGCCAGCAGTTTATCCAGGCTCGGCAATCAGCCCCAGCATTTT. This gives the protein CASSLSRLGNQPQHF.

The genes are TRBV5-1 and TRBJ2-3; D is ambiguous. V gave up 0 bases and J gave up 0 bases, with 8 bases separating them. The germline V gene has CDR1 SGHRS and CDR2 YFSETQ. The CDR3 length is 15 residues. The CDR3 coding sequence is TGCGCCAGCAGCTTGGGAGACATCAGCACAGATACGCAGTATTTT. Its translation: CASSLGDISTDTQYF.

The chain recombines TRBV28 with TRBJ1-2; 7 nucleotides agree with TRBD1. Losses at the gene ends were 0 bases for V and 4 bases for J; bases not matched to a gene: 2. Per the germline V gene, CDR1 is MDHEN and CDR2 is SYDVKM. The CDR3 totals 14 residues. In DNA form, the CDR3 reads TGTGCCAGCAGTTTATGGGCAGGGGGCTATGGCTACACCTTC. It codes for CASSLWAGGYGYTF.

CDR3 coding DNA: TGTGCCAGCAGCGTAGCTCCTAACACAGATACGCAGTATTTT. Protein: CASSVAPNTDTQYF. The gene calls are TRBV9 and TRBJ2-3; D call uncertain. V was shortened by 0 bases and J by 2 bases, with 7 bases between the two germline ends. The CDR3 loop spans 14 amino acids. The V gene's germline CDR1 is SGDLS and CDR2 YYNGEE.

This sequence joins TRBV5-8 and TRBJ1-5; D remains unclear. CDR3 length: 15 amino acids. Trimming stripped 0 bases from V and 0 bases from J, with 7 bases between. The germline V gene encodes CDR1 SGHTS and CDR2 YDEGEE. CDR3 nucleotides: TGTGCCAGCAGCTTGGAGGCAGATAGCAATCAGCCCCAGCATTTT. Translation: CASSLEADSNQPQHF.

The gene calls are TRBV30 and TRBJ2-7; tentatively, D is TRBD2 (6 bases). The germline CDR1 and CDR2 sequences are GTSNPN and SVGIG (reference sequence). This CDR3 is built from 17 residues. The ends were cut back, 1 base at V and 6 bases at J, with 25 bases in the middle. The CDR3 reads CAWSEIKTGTLGSEQYF. CDR3 nucleotide sequence: TGTGCCTGGAGTGAAATAAAAACCGGGACTTTAGGCTCCGAGCAGTACTTC.

The J gene is TRBJ2-7, the V gene TRBV5-6, with 10 bases aligning to TRBD2. Germline V gene lookup returns CDR1 SGHDT and CDR2 YYEEEE. The CDR3 has 16 residues. With 4 bases clipped from V and 5 bases from J, the junction kept 12 bases outside the gene matches. The CDR3 nucleotides are TGTGCCAGCAGCCTTCGAGGAGCGGGAGGGCCTAACGAGCAGTACTTC. Amino acids: CASSLRGAGGPNEQYF.

The chain has TRBV6-1 and TRBJ2-5; D assignment may be TRBD1 or TRBD2 (5 bases each). Per the germline V gene, CDR1 is MNHNS and CDR2 is SASEGT. V lost 10 bases to trimming and J lost 2 bases, with 14 bases between them. This CDR3 region has 13 residues. CDR3 bases: TGTGCCAACTCGGACGGGGCTCAAGAGACCCAGTACTTC. It encodes CANSDGAQETQYF.

V usage is TRBV29-1 and J usage is TRBJ1-2, with 10 bases lining up with TRBD1. This CDR3 has 12 residues. The germline gives CDR1 SQVTM, CDR2 ANQGSEA. V trimming: 8 bases; J trimming: 8 bases; junction bases outside the gene matches: 8. CDR3 sequence: CSYGQGGRGYTF. CDR3 bases: TGCAGCTACGGACAGGGGGGAAGAGGCTACACCTTC.

This chain links TRBV4-2 with TRBJ2-1, with 11 bases identical to TRBD2. Germline CDR1 and CDR2: LGHNA and YNFKEQ. The CDR3 is 19 amino acids. The junction had 16 bases not matched to a gene; V was cut back by 1 base and J by 8 bases. CDR3: CASSQARASGRPLGDEQFF. Here the CDR3 DNA reads TGTGCCAGCAGCCAAGCTCGAGCTAGCGGGAGGCCCTTGGGGGATGAGCAGTTCTTC.

V usage is TRBV21-1 and J usage is TRBJ2-7; whether TRBD2, the table's D call, matches the DNA was not checked. TRBV21-1 is annotated as a pseudogene. This CDR3 comprises 17 residues. Written as DNA, the CDR3 is TGTGCCAGCAGCAAAAGCGGGATCATCTTTGGGGCCTACGAGCAGTACTTC. Its protein is CASSKSGIIFGAYEQYF.

The chain joins TRBV18 to TRBJ2-3, with D possibly being TRBD2 (6 bases). The V end lost 6 bases, the J end lost 2 bases, and 18 bases lay between the germline ends. CDR3 size: 16 residues. CDR1 and CDR2 (germline): KGHSH, LQKENI. The CDR3 protein is CASSLTAGRPTDTQYF. The CDR3 DNA reads as TGTGCCAGCTCCTTAACCGCCGGGAGACCCACAGATACGCAGTATTTT.

The chain joins TRBV28 to TRBJ2-3; tentatively, D is TRBD2 (6 bases). Between the trimmed V and J ends, which lost 3 bases and 5 bases, there was a span of 12 bases. Germline V gives CDR1 MDHEN, CDR2 SYDVKM. The CDR3 is 14 residues long. The CDR3: CASSLTGVGDTQYF. The DNA for the CDR3 is TGTGCCAGCAGTTTGACGGGAGTTGGAGATACGCAGTATTTT.